This TCR beta chain was observed in a study of blood T cells in healthy people across ages (dated by TCRdb to the mid-2010s). Turning to the overall study: In model experiments, roughly one uniquely barcoded TCR beta cDNA molecule per two T cells was captured by template switching. The study analyzed two additional independent replicas of 1 million unique cDNA reads from the same blood draw for two donors, one aged 18 to 29 and one aged 80 or older. Age-related changes in TCR beta repertoire diversity were measured in the study by deep sequencing normalized with unique cDNA molecular identifiers. Donors of different ages were randomly distributed across sequencing lanes to avoid experimental bias. Donors were grouped into four age groups: young (average roughly 15 years), middle-aged (39), aged (approximately 58) and long-lived (around 82). The paper as a whole reports these results and caveats: A strong correlation was found between observed TCR beta diversity and the percentage of naive T cells measured by flow cytometry. The CMV infection status of donors was not known, potentially confounding age-related changes in expanded clonotypes. Because profiling used bulk unsorted PBMCs, naive and antigen-experienced compartments could not be compared conclusively. Compared with the aged group, more naive CD4+ T cells, fewer expanded clones and increased TCR diversity were shown by the long-lived group, suggesting age selection. Observed TCR beta diversity per million T cells fell roughly linearly with age, and a significant reduction was already apparent by age roughly 40. Estimates of total diversity from one million sequenced T cells were regarded as lower bounds and underestimates.

Looking up the germline V gene (reference sequence) yields CDR1 LGHDT and CDR2 YNNKEL. Counted from cysteine to phenylalanine, this CDR3 has 16 amino acids. Only the CDR3 region is kept as DNA, spanning 48 bases read in frame from base 1. V lost 5 bases and J lost 7 bases, and the count of bases not matched to a germline gene is 14. Donors were 39 systemically healthy Caucasian individuals from Russia aged roughly 6 to 100 years. Each donor gave 8 to 10 milliliters of peripheral blood, collected into EDTA-treated Vacutainer tubes. PBMCs were isolated by Ficoll-Paque density-gradient centrifugation, with at least 6 million obtained per sample. Total RNA was extracted from PBMCs with Trizol reagent, with at least 5.5 micrograms obtained per sample. Naive CD45RAhigh/CD27high T cell percentages were measured by flow cytometry on a PBMC aliquot from every donor. Details on this clonotype: What this receptor recognizes is not known. No base-level quality is on record; no much larger clone is a single base apart.

Library construction relied on 5' RACE. Instrument on record: Illumina HiSeq 2500. A second PCR of about 7 to 12 cycles was run with a J-beta primer mix and a sample-barcoded 5' primer. A template-switch 5' adaptor carrying 12 random nucleotides introduced a unique molecular identifier onto each TCR beta cDNA molecule. At least 2.5 million CDR3-containing paired-end reads were obtained from each sample. The Mint cDNA synthesis kit, primed by a TRBC-specific oligonucleotide, was used to synthesize first-strand cDNA from all RNA. Following uracil-DNA glycosylase treatment, a first 18-cycle PCR with universal primers M1SS and BC2_uni_R was performed on all cDNA. On the study's bioinformatics: Each sample was normalized by randomly selecting 1 million high-quality reads, each carrying a distinct molecular identifier. Reads sharing molecular identifiers were discarded rather than binned into consensus sequences. MiTCR, with a Q25 quality threshold and the strictest error-elimination algorithm, was used for CDR3 identification, clonotype clustering and error correction. A nonparametric unseen species model with Euler transformation was used to estimate lower-bound total TCR beta diversity. TCRdb trimmed public reads at Q25 via fastp, called clones via MiXCR and kept in-frame beta chains. For every CDR3 protein sequence, its rows merge into one entry that carries the most common genes and DNA. For this entry, the V and J calls and clone size follow TCRdb and not the study's own pipeline. This sample has almost 1 million distinct CDR3 sequences in its table, and roughly 50% of those were observed once. 20% to 25% of the sample is held by the ten biggest clonotypes.

Sequencing used blood. The sequence is built from TRBV3-1 and TRBJ2-1; 7 of the junction bases match TRBD2. The TCR was taken from a woman aged 55-69 years in good health. The nucleotide sequence reads TGTGCCAGCAGCAAATCCCGCGGGGGAACGGGAAATGAGCAGTTCTTC. This is translated as CASSKSRGGTGNEQFF.